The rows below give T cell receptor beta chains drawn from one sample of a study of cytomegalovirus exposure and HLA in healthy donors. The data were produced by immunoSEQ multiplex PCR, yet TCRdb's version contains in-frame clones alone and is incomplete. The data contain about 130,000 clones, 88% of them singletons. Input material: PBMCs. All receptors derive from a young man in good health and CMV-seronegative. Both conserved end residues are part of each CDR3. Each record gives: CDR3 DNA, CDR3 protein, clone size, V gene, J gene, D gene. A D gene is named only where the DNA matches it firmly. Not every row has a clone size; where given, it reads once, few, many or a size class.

TGTGCCAGCAGCCGGACCAGGGAACCCTACAATGAGCAGTTCTTC	CASSRTREPYNEQFF	once	TRBV4-2	TRBJ2-1	NA
TGTGCCAGCAGCGTAGGGGCAGGGGGTAGCAATCAGCCCCAGCATTTT	CASSVGAGGSNQPQHF	NA	TRBV9	TRBJ1-5	TRBD1
TGCGCCAGCAGTGAGCCCTTTTACAATGAGCAGTTCTTC	CASSEPFYNEQFF	NA	TRBV10-2	TRBJ2-1	NA
TGTGCCAGCAGCTTCGGGAGACGGGCCTACGAGCAGTACTTC	CASSFGRRAYEQYF	NA	TRBV11-2	TRBJ2-7	NA
TGCGCCAGCAGCAAGGGACTAGCCTACGAGCAGTACTTC	CASSKGLAYEQYF	few	TRBV5-1	TRBJ2-7	TRBD2
TGTGCCAGCAGCTTAGGACAGGGCTGGGTAGGCTACACCTTC	CASSLGQGWVGYTF	NA	TRBV7-2	TRBJ1-2	TRBD1
TGTGCCAGCAGCTTATTCGGACAGGTCGCCCACGAGCAGTACTTC	CASSLFGQVAHEQYF	NA	TRBV7-2	TRBJ2-7	TRBD1
TGTGCCAGCAGCCTCGATCAGGGTTCGGGACTAGCGTCCTACGAGCAGTACTTC	CASSLDQGSGLASYEQYF	NA	TRBV7-6	TRBJ2-7	TRBD2
TGTGCCAGCAGCAAAGACCGACGAGGGCCGAAAAACCGCGAGCAGTACTTC	CASSKDRRGPKNREQYF	NA	TRBV21-1	TRBJ2-7	NA
TGCGCCAGCAGCTCCCAGGGGGGCAATCAGCCCCAGCATTTT	CASSSQGGNQPQHF	NA	TRBV5-1	TRBJ1-5	TRBD1
TGTGCCAGCAGTTTATCGACAGCTTACGAGCAGTACTTC	CASSLSTAYEQYF	NA	TRBV28	TRBJ2-7	NA
TGTGCCAGCAGCGAGATTAGGGGCACTGAAGCTTTCTTT	CASSEIRGTEAFF	NA	TRBV9	TRBJ1-1	NA
TGTGCCAGTAGTATCCTCCGGACAGGGAAGTACTGGGGGCCCCAGCATTTT	CASSILRTGKYWGPQHF	once	TRBV19	TRBJ1-5	TRBD1
TGTGCCAGCAGCTTAACTTTTTCCTACGAGCAGTACTTC	CASSLTFSYEQYF	NA	TRBV5-5	TRBJ2-7	NA
TGTGCCAGCAGCCCGGGGGGGCCCGCGAACACCGGGGAGCTGTTTTTT	CASSPGGPANTGELFF	once	TRBV11-3	TRBJ2-2	TRBD2
TGTGCCAGCAGCCGCCCCTCGGAGTACTCCTACGAGCAGTACTTC	CASSRPSEYSYEQYF	few	TRBV27	TRBJ2-7	NA
TGTGCCAGCAGCTTAACGGCCGGGACTACTTCTGACGAGCAGTACTTC	CASSLTAGTTSDEQYF	NA	TRBV7-3	TRBJ2-7	TRBD2